A single sample is the source of the 27 T cell receptor beta chains below, sequenced in a study of blood T cell repertoires in COVID-19. Some clones are missing from TCRdb's copy, which holds only in-frame ones; the method was immunoSEQ multiplex PCR. Altogether 70,000 or so clones are present, roughly 80% being singletons, with the ten largest covering 14% to 15%. The sample taken for sequencing was peripheral blood. Source of these receptors: a man aged 55 to 70 with COVID-19, enrolled during active disease.

The gene calls are TRBV2 and TRBJ2-3, with 10 nucleotides matching TRBD2. From germline, CDR1 is SNHLY and CDR2 FYNNEI. Trimming at V came to 4 bases and at J to 13 bases, leaving 5 bases not matched to a gene. The CDR3 runs to 12 residues. CDR3 nucleotide sequence: TGTGCCAGCAGTGCAGAGGGACTAGCGAAGTATTTT. Encoded protein: CASSAEGLAKYF.

The chain links TRBV5-6 to TRBJ2-6, with D perhaps matching TRBD2 (6 bases). CDR1 is SGHDT and CDR2 is YYEEEE in the germline V gene. The CDR3 loop spans 16 amino acids. The V gene lost 2 bases and the J gene lost 0 bases, with 9 bases spanning the gap. This chain's CDR3 is CASSLPGLSGANVLTF. As DNA, the CDR3 is TGTGCCAGCAGCTTACCGGGACTCTCTGGGGCCAACGTCCTGACTTTC.

The chain combines TRBV5-1 with TRBJ1-3; 8 bases match TRBD1. This CDR3 spans 14 amino acids. Germline V gene data show CDR1 as SGHRS and CDR2 as YFSETQ. Unmatched junction bases numbered 4, after V lost 5 bases and J lost 3 bases. CDR3: CASSQDRDGNTIYF. The CDR3, as DNA: TGCGCCAGCAGTCAGGACAGGGATGGAAACACCATATATTTT.

CDR3 loop: CASSNQQGRTEAFF. The CDR3 coding sequence is TGTGCCAGCTCAAACCAACAGGGGCGCACTGAAGCTTTCTTT. The chain links TRBV18 to TRBJ1-1; TRBD1 aligns across 7 bases. With V trimmed by 5 bases and J by 4 bases, 7 bases remained unmatched. CDR1 KGHSH and CDR2 LQKENI come from the germline V gene. The CDR3 extends over 14 amino acids. Looking up the rest from reference TRBV18 and TRBJ1-1 gives the full variable domain: NAGVMQNPRHLVRRRGQEARLRCSPMKGHSHVYWYRQLPEEGLKFMVYLQKENIIDESGMPKERFSAEFPKEGPSILRIQQVVRGDSAAYFCASSNQQGRTEAFFGQGTRLTVV.

Comment on this clone: The junction shows a germline mismatch at one end, possibly a read error. The chain is built from TRBV10-1 and TRBJ2-3, with D maybe TRBD1 (6 bases). The CDR3 is 17 residues long. The germline V gene has CDR1 WNHNN and CDR2 SYGVQD (reference sequence). The CDR3 sequence: CASRESDRISSTDTQYF. The CDR3 DNA sequence: TGCGCCAGCAGGGAGTCAGACAGGATATCTAGCACAGATACGCAGTATTTT.

The chain links TRBV6-2 or TRBV6-3 to TRBJ2-7; weak D call: TRBD2 (5 bases). The V end was cut by 6 bases, the J end by 6 bases, with 9 bases between. The CDR3 consists of 11 residues. Germline V gives CDR1 MNHEY, CDR2 SVGEGT. The CDR3 sequence: CASSRSGEQYF. As DNA, the CDR3 is TGTGCCAGCAGCCGGAGCGGCGAGCAGTACTTC.

This clone was seen a handful of times. DNA for the CDR3: TGTGCCAGCAGCTTGACAGTTAACTATGGCTACACCTTC. Its protein product is CASSLTVNYGYTF. The chain links TRBV5-4 to TRBJ1-2, with D uncertain. The CDR3 contains 13 residues. V dropped 1 base and J dropped 1 base, with 5 bases sitting between them. Germline lookup yields CDR1 SGHNT and CDR2 YYREEE (reference sequence).

The chain recombines TRBV11-3 with TRBJ2-3; TRBD2 matches 10 bases. The CDR3 sequence is 15 residues long. Germline V gene data show CDR1 as SGHNT and CDR2 as YENEEA. The junction had 6 bases not matched to a gene; V was cut back by 5 bases and J by 4 bases. The CDR3 DNA follows: TGTGCCAGCAGCGTATTAGCGGGAGGTGCAGATACGCAGTATTTT. It translates to CASSVLAGGADTQYF.

The chain couples TRBV5-1 to TRBJ2-3; 10 nucleotides agree with TRBD1. The CDR3 covers 16 residues. The germline CDR1 and CDR2 sequences are SGHRS and YFSETQ. The V segment lost 4 bases and the J segment 1 base; nucleotides outside the gene matches: 6. CDR3 loop: CASSQDGTGGTDTQYF. The CDR3 DNA is TGCGCCAGCAGCCAGGACGGGACAGGGGGCACAGATACGCAGTATTTT.

The table lists this clone with a count of one. This chain connects TRBV28 to TRBJ1-2; D is possibly TRBD1 (5 bases). Germline V gives CDR1 MDHEN, CDR2 SYDVKM. Trimming pared 4 bases from V and 2 bases from J, leaving 11 bases between. The CDR3 spans 14 residues. CDR3 bases: TGTGCCAGCAGTTCTTTCGCAGGGAACTATGGCTACACCTTC. Translating gives CASSSFAGNYGYTF.

The chain is built from TRBV11-3 and TRBJ1-1, with 12 bases identical to TRBD1. J lost 10 bases, V lost 3 bases, and 3 bases had no gene match. Germline-derived CDR1 and CDR2 are SGHNT and YENEEA. The CDR3 is made up of 13 amino acids. CDR3 region: CASSLGTGGRAFF. The CDR3 bases are TGTGCCAGCAGCTTGGGGACAGGGGGCCGAGCTTTCTTT.

The chain employs TRBV10-3 and TRBJ2-1; 8 positions match TRBD2. V gave up 8 bases and J gave up 6 bases; unmatched junction bases: 6. Looked up from germline, CDR1 is ENHRY and CDR2 is SYGVKD. The CDR3 length is 13 residues. In nucleotides, the CDR3 is TGTGCCATCTCCCGGGGGGGTTCCAATGAGCAGTTCTTC. Translated, it gives CAISRGGSNEQFF.

The V and J genes are TRBV30 and TRBJ2-5; D is undetermined. V gave up 1 base and J gave up 7 bases, with 7 bases separating them. CDR1 GTSNPN and CDR2 SVGIG come from the germline V gene (reference sequence). The CDR3 sequence is 11 residues long. The CDR3 sequence: CAWSATGTQYF. CDR3 nucleotides: TGTGCCTGGAGTGCCACGGGGACCCAGTACTTC.

The sample holds a few counts of this clone. The genes are TRBV5-4 and TRBJ1-2; D is possibly TRBD1 (5 bases). Trimming removed 0 bases from V and 3 bases from J, with 12 bases in between. The CDR3 loop spans 15 amino acids. Germline V gene sequence: CDR1 SGHNT, CDR2 YYREEE (reference sequence). The CDR3 DNA sequence: TGTGCCAGCAGCTTGGTAGGGGACTTAGACTATGGCTACACCTTC. It codes for CASSLVGDLDYGYTF. Based on the CDR3 plus reference TRBV5-4 and TRBJ1-2, the full variable domain is ETGVTQSPTHLIKTRGQQVTLRCSSQSGHNTVSWYQQALGQGPQFIFQYYREEENGRGNFPPRFSGLQFPNYSSELNVNALELDDSALYLCASSLVGDLDYGYTFGSGTRLTVV.

The chain uses TRBV20-1 and TRBJ1-1, with no clear D. The CDR3 sequence is 9 residues long. Germline CDR1 reads DFQATT; CDR2 reads SNEGSKA (reference sequence). Trimming took 8 bases from V and 8 from J, leaving 9 bases between them. CDR3 protein: CSTWPEAFF. The CDR3 region has the DNA TGCAGTACATGGCCCGAAGCTTTCTTT.

The rearrangement links TRBV28 to TRBJ1-2; tentatively, D is TRBD1 (6 bases). The V gene's germline CDR1 is MDHEN and CDR2 SYDVKM. The CDR3 runs 12 residues. V was pared by 7 bases and J by 8 bases, with 14 bases between. This CDR3 reads CASTTGNGGYTF. The CDR3 region has the DNA TGTGCCAGCACAACAGGGAATGGGGGCTACACCTTC.

V is TRBV5-1 and J is TRBJ2-5; TRBD1 agrees at 10 bases. V shed 3 bases, J shed 4 bases, and the junction held 9 bases outside the gene matches. The CDR3 covers 16 residues. Germline values: CDR1 SGHRS, CDR2 YFSETQ. CDR3 region: CASSSPGTGERETQYF. CDR3 nucleotide sequence: TGCGCCAGCAGCTCCCCCGGGACAGGGGAGCGAGAGACCCAGTACTTC.

This clone was detected only a few times. CDR3 nucleotides: TGTGCCAGCAAACTTGGATGGCCGGGCACTGAAGCTTTCTTT. It translates to CASKLGWPGTEAFF. This chain uses TRBV28 with TRBJ1-1; D unresolved. This CDR3 contains 14 residues. The germline V and J ends were trimmed by 7 bases and 4 bases, with 16 bases remaining between them. CDR1 MDHEN and CDR2 SYDVKM come from the germline V gene.

The rearrangement joins TRBV28 to TRBJ2-5; 11 bases map to TRBD2. With V trimmed by 5 bases and J by 0 bases, 11 bases remained unmatched. Germline CDR1 is MDHEN and CDR2 is SYDVKM. The CDR3 length is 18 residues. In DNA form, the CDR3 reads TGTGCCAGCAGTCCAAGACAGGGACTAGCGGCGTACCAAGAGACCCAGTACTTC. Protein product: CASSPRQGLAAYQETQYF.

The chain joins TRBV10-3 to TRBJ2-5; possibly TRBD2 for D (7 bases). The germline V and J ends were trimmed by 3 bases and 5 bases, with 13 bases remaining between them. Germline CDR1 and CDR2: ENHRY and SYGVKD. This CDR3 contains 14 residues. Written as DNA, the CDR3 is TGTGCCATCAGTGAACGGGGGGCGCGGGAGACCCAGTACTTC. Residues: CAISERGARETQYF.

The rearrangement links TRBV5-6 to TRBJ2-2, with TRBD2 as a possible D gene (5 bases). Trimming took 2 bases from V and 4 from J, leaving 9 bases between them. The CDR3 extends over 14 amino acids. Germline assignment: CDR1 SGHDT and CDR2 YYEEEE. DNA of the CDR3: TGTGCCAGCAGCTTACCCGGAGGCACCGGGGAGCTGTTTTTT. This gives the protein CASSLPGGTGELFF.

This chain links TRBV2 with TRBJ2-1; 8 positions match TRBD1. Trimming took 6 bases from V and 12 from J; bases not matched to a gene: 7. Germline CDR1 and CDR2: SNHLY and FYNNEI. The CDR3 length is 12 residues. CDR3 sequence reads: CASSPGQGSQFF. The CDR3 region has the DNA TGTGCCAGCAGCCCTGGACAGGGATCGCAGTTCTTC.

This chain uses TRBV3-1 (or the pseudogene TRBV3-2) with TRBJ1-2; the D is unclear. The germline V gene has CDR1 LGHDT and CDR2 YNNKEL (reference sequence). The ends were cut back, 2 bases at V and 7 bases at J, with 8 bases in the middle. There are 12 residues in the CDR3. The CDR3 loop reads CASSQRVSGYTF. The CDR3 DNA follows: TGTGCCAGCAGCCAACGGGTCTCTGGCTACACCTTC.

The CDR3 sequence: CASSLNTIYF. The CDR3 bases are TGTGCCAGCAGCTTAAACACCATATATTTT. The chain carries TRBV2 and TRBJ1-3, with D unclear. CDR1 SNHLY and CDR2 FYNNEI come from the germline V gene. V lost 6 bases, J lost 6 bases, and 3 bases lay in between. This CDR3 region has 10 residues.

This chain uses TRBV19 with TRBJ1-6, with TRBD1 matching over 7 bases. Germline values: CDR1 LNHDA, CDR2 SQIVND (reference sequence). J gave up 6 bases and V 6 bases, and 11 bases lay outside the gene matches. CDR3 size: 16 residues. CDR3 nucleotides: TGTGCCAGTAGGCAGGGGGGACAGAGTTTTAATTCACCCCTCCACTTT. Translation gives CASRQGGQSFNSPLHF.

J is TRBJ2-3 and V is TRBV4-2; TRBD2 is a possible D gene (6 bases). The V and J ends lost 3 bases and 8 bases respectively, with 15 bases between them. The CDR3 runs to 14 residues. Germline assignment: CDR1 LGHNA and CDR2 YNFKEQ. CDR3 coding DNA: TGTGCCAGCAGCCAGGAGTCTAGCGCCTCTACGCAGTATTTT. It specifies CASSQESSASTQYF.

The chain has TRBV19 and TRBJ2-7; a weak D match, TRBD1 (5 bases). Germline CDR1 and CDR2: LNHDA and SQIVND (reference sequence). This CDR3 comprises 13 residues. The V gene lost 5 bases and the J gene lost 2 bases, with 10 bases spanning the gap. Here the CDR3 reads CASSEDMAYEQYF. CDR3 nucleotides: TGTGCCAGTAGTGAGGACATGGCCTACGAGCAGTACTTC.